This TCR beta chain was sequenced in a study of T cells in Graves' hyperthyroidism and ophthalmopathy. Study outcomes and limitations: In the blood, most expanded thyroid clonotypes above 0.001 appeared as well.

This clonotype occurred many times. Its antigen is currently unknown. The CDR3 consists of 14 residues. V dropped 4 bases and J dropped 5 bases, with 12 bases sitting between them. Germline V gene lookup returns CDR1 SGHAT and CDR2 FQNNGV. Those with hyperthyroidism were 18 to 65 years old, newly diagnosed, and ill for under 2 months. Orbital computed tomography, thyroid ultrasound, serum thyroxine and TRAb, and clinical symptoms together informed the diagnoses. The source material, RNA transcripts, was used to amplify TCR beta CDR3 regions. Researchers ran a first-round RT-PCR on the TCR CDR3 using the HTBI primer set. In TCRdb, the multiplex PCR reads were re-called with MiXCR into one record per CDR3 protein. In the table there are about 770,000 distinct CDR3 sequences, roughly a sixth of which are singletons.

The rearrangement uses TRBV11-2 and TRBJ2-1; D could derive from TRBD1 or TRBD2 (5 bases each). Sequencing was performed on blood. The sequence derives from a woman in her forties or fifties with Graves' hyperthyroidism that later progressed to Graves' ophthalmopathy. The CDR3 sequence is CASSSSGAHNEQFF. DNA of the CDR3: TGTGCCAGCAGCTCGTCCGGGGCCCACAATGAGCAGTTCTTC. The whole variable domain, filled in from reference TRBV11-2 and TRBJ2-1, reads EAGVAQSPRYKIIEKRQSVAFWCNPISGHATLYWYQQILGQGPKLLIQFQNNGVVDDSQLPKDRFSAERLKGVDSTLKIQPAKLEDSAVYLCASSSSGAHNEQFFGPGTRLTVL.